The present TCR beta chain was sequenced within a study of T cells after yellow fever vaccination. Findings of the study overall: The secondary response peaked faster, at day 5 versus 15, but was weaker. Post-booster samples contained most primary-vaccination clones (about 96% CD4, around 90% CD8). Contaminating bulk clonotypes could be abundant in FACS-sorted repertoires.

In making TCR cDNA, 5'RACE template switching added a universal primer site and UMIs to it. TCRdb used MiXCR to reprocess the 5' RACE reads, holding one entry per CDR3 protein. The sample holds about 400,000 distinct CDR3 sequences, 11% seen once. V gave up 4 bases and J gave up 3 bases, with 10 bases separating them. Germline CDR1 reads SEHNR; CDR2 reads FQNEAQ (reference sequence). This CDR3 contains 14 residues. In the case of this clonotype: The antigen is not known.

This chain joins TRBV7-9 and TRBJ1-5; D might be TRBD1 (6 bases). This receptor was taken from a man aged 18 to 30 who received the YFV17D yellow fever vaccine. The material was PBMCs, obtained on the day of the first yellow fever vaccination. The CDR3 DNA reads as TGTGCCAGCAGCTCCACAGGGATCAATCAGCCCCAGCATTTT. Amino acids: CASSSTGINQPQHF.